The source of this TCR beta chain is a study of liver allograft versus peripheral blood T cells (dated by TCRdb to the early 2020s). About the study as a whole: The study compared the T cell receptor repertoires present in transplanted livers with the repertoires present in the peripheral blood of liver transplant recipients.

As a fraction of the sample, this clonotype is medium-sized (0.01 to 0.1%). Its target antigen remains unknown. It has no much larger one-base neighbor in the sample; base qualities were not kept. These reads were obtained on an Illumina MiSeq. TCRdb ran its own pipeline on the public reads, namely fastp trimming at Q25 and MiXCR clone calling, and kept in-frame beta chains. CDR3 protein duplicates are merged, each entry listing the most common genes and DNA. The sample table shows about 1,100 distinct CDR3 sequences, and about 21% are seen once. The ten most abundant clones make up over 15% of the sample. Beyond this particular receptor, the publication reports: T cell receptor repertoires inside liver allografts were reported to be different from the repertoires detected in peripheral blood.

Sequences MNHEY (CDR1) and SMNVEV (CDR2) are obtained from the germline V gene (reference sequence). There are 15 amino acids in the CDR3, from cysteine to phenylalanine inclusive. Of the read, only the CDR3 DNA is kept; its 45 bases are in frame from base 1. The V end gives up 2 bases and the J end 9 bases, leaving 8 bases in the junction not matched to a gene. The chain joins TRBV27 to TRBJ2-1, with 9 bases matching TRBD1. The source is a human patient who had a liver transplant. Once a transplant has taken place, some T cells may be donor derived. The nucleotide sequence reads as follows: TGTGCCAGCAGTTTACTGGGACAGGGTGCAGGTGAGCAGTTCTTC. Its protein is CASSLLGQGAGEQFF.